A single sample gave rise to the 22 T cell receptor beta chains below, sequenced in a study of beta chain features in type 1 diabetes. Expressed TCRB transcripts were sequenced because the entire RNA isolate underwent reverse transcription. Generated by immunoSEQ multiplex PCR, the TCRdb table keeps only in-frame clones and is missing some. The top ten hold over 2% of the sample, which has 150,000 to 180,000 clones, over 8.5% seen once. Sequences were obtained from central memory CD4+ T cells from blood. The receptors stem from a man aged 18 to 30 in good health.

DNA of the CDR3: TGCGCCAGCAGCTTGGAAGCAGAGGCCATTCAGTACTTC. Its protein product is CASSLEAEAIQYF. The J gene is TRBJ2-4, the V gene TRBV5-1, with D hard to call. The V gene lost 0 bases and the J gene lost 9 bases, with 10 bases spanning the gap. Germline CDR1 reads SGHRS; CDR2 reads YFSETQ. The CDR3 extends over 13 amino acids.

This clone has a handful of counts. V is TRBV30 and J is TRBJ2-2, with D maybe TRBD1 (5 bases). Germline CDR1 reads GTSNPN; CDR2 reads SVGIG (reference sequence). The V gene lost 4 bases and the J gene lost 2 bases, with 17 bases spanning the gap. This CDR3 is built from 16 residues. Here the CDR3 reads CAWKVGALLNTGELFF. The DNA for the CDR3 is TGTGCCTGGAAGGTTGGGGCCCTTCTAAACACCGGGGAGCTGTTTTTT.

The chain is built from TRBV9 and TRBJ1-2; TRBD1 matches at 7 bases. The germline V gene has CDR1 SGDLS and CDR2 YYNGEE. The trim removed 0 bases at V and 4 bases at J, leaving 6 bases unmatched. The CDR3 is 15 amino acids. CDR3 loop: CASSVAGAGGYGYTF. The CDR3 DNA sequence: TGTGCCAGCAGCGTAGCTGGGGCAGGGGGCTATGGCTACACCTTC.

This clone was picked up a small number of times. This chain joins TRBV7-2 and TRBJ2-7; D unresolved. Germline V gene data show CDR1 as SGHTA and CDR2 as FQGNSA. V shed 0 bases and J shed 0 bases, with 15 bases lying between them. The CDR3 is 17 amino acids. CDR3 amino acids: CASSLATKRHFSYEQYF. DNA for the CDR3: TGTGCCAGCAGCTTAGCTACAAAGAGACATTTCTCCTACGAGCAGTACTTC.

The chain links TRBV7-2 to TRBJ2-1, with 9 bases aligning to TRBD1. J was trimmed by 5 bases and V by 5 bases; bases with no gene match: 7. Per the germline V gene, CDR1 is SGHTA and CDR2 is FQGNSA. This CDR3 spans 15 amino acids. Here the CDR3 reads CASSPAGQGNNEQFF. The CDR3 DNA follows: TGTGCCAGCAGCCCCGCAGGACAGGGGAACAATGAGCAGTTCTTC.

This clone was counted a few times. The gene calls are TRBV7-2 and TRBJ2-2; 7 nucleotides match TRBD1. This CDR3 comprises 15 residues. After removal of 4 bases from V and 5 bases from J, the junction contained 7 bases not matched to a gene. Germline-derived CDR1 and CDR2 are SGHTA and FQGNSA. This CDR3 is CASSSGTVKTGELFF. In DNA form, the CDR3 reads TGTGCCAGCAGCTCCGGGACAGTGAAGACCGGGGAGCTGTTTTTT.

This clone turned up a few times. The J gene is TRBJ2-1, the V gene TRBV21-1; the table's D call of TRBD2 was not tested on the DNA. TRBV21-1 is assigned pseudogene status. The CDR3 is 16 amino acids. The CDR3 nucleotides are TGTGCCAGCAGCACCCATCTAGCGGGACGAATTAATGAGCAGTTCTTC. Its protein product is CASSTHLAGRINEQFF.

The rearrangement joins TRBV7-3 to TRBJ1-1, with D possibly being TRBD1 (5 bases). The germline V gene encodes CDR1 SGHTA and CDR2 FQGTGA. CDR3 size: 13 residues. V was pared by 3 bases and J by 1 base, with 6 bases between. Here the CDR3 reads CASSFGGNTEAFF. In nucleotides, the CDR3 is TGTGCCAGCAGCTTTGGGGGGAACACTGAAGCTTTCTTT.

This chain connects TRBV18 to TRBJ2-5, with 11 nucleotides matching TRBD1. Looked up from germline, CDR1 is KGHSH and CDR2 is LQKENI. Trimming removed 5 bases from V and 1 base from J; junction bases left unmatched: 6. This CDR3 has 16 amino acids. The CDR3 nucleotides read TGTGCCAGCTCATCTCCGGGACAGGGGGTCCAAGAGACCCAGTACTTC. Its translation: CASSSPGQGVQETQYF.

In its sample, this clone was seen once. The rearrangement joins TRBV6-1 to TRBJ2-2; 7 nucleotides agree with TRBD2. The CDR3 contains 15 residues. The V and J ends lost 4 bases and 5 bases, in that order; junction bases with no gene match: 7. Germline loops: CDR1 MNHNS, CDR2 SASEGT. Written as DNA, the CDR3 is TGTGCCAGCAGTGGGGGCGGGAGTGGGACCGGGGAGCTGTTTTTT. This codes for CASSGGGSGTGELFF.

This clone was observed a handful of times. The chain couples TRBV7-2 to TRBJ2-4, with D unclear. V lost 0 bases and J 3 bases, leaving 6 bases between the germline ends. The CDR3 contains 14 residues. The germline gives CDR1 SGHTA, CDR2 FQGNSA. DNA of the CDR3: TGTGCCAGCAGCTTAGCAGGGCGCAAAAACATTCAGTACTTC. Translating it yields CASSLAGRKNIQYF. Variable domain in full (rest from reference TRBV7-2 and TRBJ2-4): GAGVSQSPSNKVTEKGKDVELRCDPISGHTALYWYRQSLGQGLEFLIYFQGNSAPDKSGLPSDRFSAERTGGSVSTLTIQRTQQEDSAVYLCASSLAGRKNIQYFGAGTRLSVL.

The J gene is TRBJ2-1, the V gene TRBV28; 8 bases agree with TRBD2. The CDR3 covers 15 residues. Germline V gives CDR1 MDHEN, CDR2 SYDVKM. The junction had 10 bases not matched to a gene; V was cut back by 7 bases and J by 5 bases. CDR3 in DNA: TGTGCCAGCAACCCCACTAGCGGTCTAAACAATGAGCAGTTCTTC. Protein sequence: CASNPTSGLNNEQFF.

This clone showed up just a few times. The chain recombines TRBV25-1 with TRBJ2-5; D is perhaps TRBD1 (6 bases). Germline lookup yields CDR1 MGHDK and CDR2 SYGVNS. The ends were cut back, 2 bases at V and 0 bases at J, with 10 bases in the middle. This CDR3 is 15 amino acids long. CDR3 in DNA: TGTGCCAGCAGTGAAGGGCAGGGGAACCAAGAGACCCAGTACTTC. It translates to CASSEGQGNQETQYF.

The chain links TRBV5-1 to TRBJ2-4; maybe TRBD1 (5 bases). Germline V CDR1 and CDR2: SGHRS, YFSETQ. This CDR3 spans 16 amino acids. V was cut by 4 bases and J by 1 base, with 15 bases left in between. CDR3 sequence reads: CASSPKQALAKNIQYF. CDR3 DNA: TGCGCCAGCAGCCCTAAACAGGCTCTCGCCAAAAACATTCAGTACTTC. The whole variable domain, remainder taken from reference TRBV5-1 and TRBJ2-4, is KAGVTQTPRYLIKTRGQQVTLSCSPISGHRSVSWYQQTPGQGLQFLFEYFSETQRNKGNFPGRFSGRQFSNSRSEMNVSTLELGDSALYLCASSPKQALAKNIQYFGAGTRLSVL.

CDR3 in amino acids: CASSQQGPHNEQFF. CDR3 sequence (DNA): TGTGCCAGCAGCCAGCAGGGGCCCCACAATGAGCAGTTCTTC. The gene calls are TRBV7-9 and TRBJ2-1; TRBD1 is a possible D gene (6 bases). The length of the CDR3 is 14 residues. Looked up from germline, CDR1 is SEHNR and CDR2 is FQNEAQ (reference sequence). V dropped 5 bases and J dropped 5 bases, with 13 bases sitting between them.

J is TRBJ2-3 and V is TRBV5-1, with TRBD1 matching 9 bases. Per the germline V gene, CDR1 is SGHRS and CDR2 is YFSETQ. The CDR3 length is 15 residues. Unmatched junction bases numbered 3, after V lost 3 bases and J lost 1 base. The CDR3 loop reads CASSSGQGGTDTQYF. Here the CDR3 DNA reads TGCGCCAGCAGCTCGGGACAGGGAGGCACAGATACGCAGTATTTT. The full variable domain, its missing parts supplied by reference TRBV5-1 and TRBJ2-3, is KAGVTQTPRYLIKTRGQQVTLSCSPISGHRSVSWYQQTPGQGLQFLFEYFSETQRNKGNFPGRFSGRQFSNSRSEMNVSTLELGDSALYLCASSSGQGGTDTQYFGPGTRLTVL.

This rearrangement joins TRBV5-4 to TRBJ2-1; weak D call: TRBD2 (6 bases). Germline values: CDR1 SGHNT, CDR2 YYREEE (reference sequence). V was trimmed by 1 base and J by 12 bases, leaving 14 bases between them. The CDR3 is 13 amino acids. CDR3 DNA sequence: TGTGCCAGCAGCTTGCAGGCGGGGTCTTCGCAGTTCTTC. As protein: CASSLQAGSSQFF.

The chain employs TRBV5-1 and TRBJ1-3; TRBD1 might be the D (6 bases). This CDR3 region has 15 residues. Trimming left V 0 bases short and J 4 bases short, with 11 bases between. Germline V gene data show CDR1 as SGHRS and CDR2 as YFSETQ. CDR3 residues: CASSLGGGFGNTIYF. CDR3 DNA sequence: TGCGCCAGCAGCTTGGGTGGGGGCTTCGGAAACACCATATATTTT.

This clone was recorded a few times. The CDR3 DNA follows: TGTGCCAGCAGCCCTATGGGGACAGGGGGCTACGAGCAGTACTTC. Translation gives CASSPMGTGGYEQYF. V is TRBV28 and J is TRBJ2-7; the match to TRBD1 covers 11 bases. The CDR3 runs to 15 residues. The V segment lost 6 bases and the J segment 3 bases; nucleotides outside the gene matches: 7. Germline V gene sequence: CDR1 MDHEN, CDR2 SYDVKM.

V is TRBV7-2 and J is TRBJ1-5, with TRBD1 as a possible D gene (5 bases). V was clipped by 5 bases and J by 3 bases, with 14 bases between them. The CDR3 runs to 15 residues. Germline V CDR1 and CDR2: SGHTA, FQGNSA. CDR3 residues: CASSLSRVPNQPQHF. The CDR3 DNA sequence: TGTGCCAGCAGCCTAAGCAGGGTCCCCAATCAGCCCCAGCATTTT.

V gene TRBV6-6 combines with J gene TRBJ2-1; 9 positions match TRBD2. The V and J ends lost 6 bases and 9 bases, in that order; junction bases with no gene match: 9. Germline loops: CDR1 MNHNY, CDR2 SVGAGI (reference sequence). The CDR3 contains 14 residues. CDR3 in amino acids: CASRGAGGKGEQFF. The CDR3 DNA reads TGTGCCAGCAGGGGAGCGGGAGGTAAGGGTGAGCAGTTCTTC.

V gene TRBV9 combines with J gene TRBJ2-1; perhaps TRBD2 as D (6 bases). This CDR3 spans 16 amino acids. V was trimmed by 0 bases and J by 5 bases, leaving 15 bases between them. Germline CDR1 and CDR2: SGDLS and YYNGEE. The CDR3 here is CASSVGGGRRNNEQFF. The CDR3 bases are TGTGCCAGCAGCGTAGGAGGTGGGAGGAGGAACAATGAGCAGTTCTTC. Filled out from reference TRBV9 and TRBJ2-1, the complete variable domain reads DSGVTQTPKHLITATGQRVTLRCSPRSGDLSVYWYQQSLDQGLQFLIQYYNGEERAKGNILERFSAQQFPDLHSELNLSSLELGDSALYFCASSVGGGRRNNEQFFGPGTRLTVL.